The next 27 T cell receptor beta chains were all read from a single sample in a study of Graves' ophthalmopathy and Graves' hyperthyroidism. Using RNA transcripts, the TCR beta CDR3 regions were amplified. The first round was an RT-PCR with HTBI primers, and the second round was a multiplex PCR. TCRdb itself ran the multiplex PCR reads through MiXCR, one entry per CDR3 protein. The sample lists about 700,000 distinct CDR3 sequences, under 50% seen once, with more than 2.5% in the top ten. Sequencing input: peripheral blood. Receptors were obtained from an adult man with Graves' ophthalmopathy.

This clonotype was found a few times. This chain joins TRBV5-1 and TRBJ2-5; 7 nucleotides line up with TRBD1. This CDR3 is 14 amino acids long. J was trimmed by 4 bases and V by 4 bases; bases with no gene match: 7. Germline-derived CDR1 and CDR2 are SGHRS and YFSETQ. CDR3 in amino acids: CASSGLGDRETQYF. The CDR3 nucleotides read TGCGCCAGCAGCGGCCTCGGGGACAGAGAGACCCAGTACTTC.

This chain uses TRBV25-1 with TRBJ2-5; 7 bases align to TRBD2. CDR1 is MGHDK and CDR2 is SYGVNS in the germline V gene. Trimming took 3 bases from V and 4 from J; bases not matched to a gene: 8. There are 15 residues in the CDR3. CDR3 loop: CASSEAGTTGETQYF. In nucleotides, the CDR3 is TGTGCCAGCAGTGAGGCCGGGACTACGGGAGAGACCCAGTACTTC.

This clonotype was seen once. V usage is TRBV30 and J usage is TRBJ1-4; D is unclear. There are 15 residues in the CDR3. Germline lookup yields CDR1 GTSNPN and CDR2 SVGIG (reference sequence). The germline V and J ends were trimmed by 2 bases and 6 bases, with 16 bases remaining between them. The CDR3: CAWSSPFQDYEKLFF. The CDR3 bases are TGTGCCTGGAGTTCCCCGTTCCAAGACTATGAAAAACTGTTTTTT.

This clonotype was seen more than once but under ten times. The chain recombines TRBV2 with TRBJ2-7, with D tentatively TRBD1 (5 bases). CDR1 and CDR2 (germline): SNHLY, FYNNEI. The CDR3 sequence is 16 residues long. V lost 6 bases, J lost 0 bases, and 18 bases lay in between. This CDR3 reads CASRPRLGQSSYEQYF. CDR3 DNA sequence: TGTGCCAGCAGGCCCCGGCTGGGGCAAAGCTCCTACGAGCAGTACTTC.

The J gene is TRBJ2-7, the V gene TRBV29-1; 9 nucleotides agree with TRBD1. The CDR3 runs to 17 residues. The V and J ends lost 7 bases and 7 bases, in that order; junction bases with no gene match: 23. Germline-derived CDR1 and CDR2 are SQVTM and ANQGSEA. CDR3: CSAGPRTGGANTGEQYF. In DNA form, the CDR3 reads TGCAGCGCTGGGCCTAGAACAGGGGGCGCGAACACCGGGGAGCAGTACTTC.

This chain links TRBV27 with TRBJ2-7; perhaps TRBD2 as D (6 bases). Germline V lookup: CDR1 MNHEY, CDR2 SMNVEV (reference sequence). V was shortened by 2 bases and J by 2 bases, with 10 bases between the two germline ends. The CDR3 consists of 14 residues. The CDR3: CASSLGGNAYEQYF. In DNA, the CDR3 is TGTGCCAGCAGTTTAGGGGGGAATGCCTACGAGCAGTACTTC.

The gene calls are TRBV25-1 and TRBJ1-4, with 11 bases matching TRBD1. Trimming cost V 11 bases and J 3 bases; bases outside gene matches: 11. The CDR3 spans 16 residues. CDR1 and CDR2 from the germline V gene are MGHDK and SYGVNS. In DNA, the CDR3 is TGTGCCTGGAGGGAGGGACAGGGGGGAGCTAATGAAAAACTGTTTTTT. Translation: CAWREGQGGANEKLFF. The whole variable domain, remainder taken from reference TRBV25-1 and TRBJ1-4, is EADIYQTPRYLVIGTGKKITLECSQTMGHDKMYWYQQDPGMELHLIHYSYGVNSTEKGDLSSESTVSRIRTEHFPLTLESARPSHTSQYLCAWREGQGGANEKLFFGSGTQLSVL.

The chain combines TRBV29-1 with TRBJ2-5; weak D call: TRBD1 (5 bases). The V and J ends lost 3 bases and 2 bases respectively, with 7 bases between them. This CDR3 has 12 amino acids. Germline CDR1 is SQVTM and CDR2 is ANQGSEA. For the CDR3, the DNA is TGCAGCGTTGAGGACACTCAAGAGACCCAGTACTTC. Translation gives CSVEDTQETQYF.

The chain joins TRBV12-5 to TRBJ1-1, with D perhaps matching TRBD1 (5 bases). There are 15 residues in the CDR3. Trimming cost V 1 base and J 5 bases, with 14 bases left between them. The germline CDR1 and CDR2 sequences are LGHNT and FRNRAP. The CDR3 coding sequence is TGTGCTAGTGGTTTGGGGGGCCGCGGGGGGACTGAAGCTTTCTTT. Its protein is CASGLGGRGGTEAFF.

The CDR3 DNA sequence: TGTGCCAGCAGCCAAGGGTCGAGATTGGGACAGGGGAATGGCTACACCTTC. This sequence encodes CASSQGSRLGQGNGYTF. V and J are TRBV4-2 and TRBJ1-2, with TRBD1 matching 10 bases. V was pared by 1 base and J by 6 bases, with 11 bases of the junction left unmatched. From germline, CDR1 is LGHNA and CDR2 YNFKEQ. This CDR3 is built from 17 residues.

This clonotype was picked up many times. CDR3 sequence: CSATNYRDHQETQYF. CDR3 in DNA: TGCAGTGCTACAAACTACAGGGATCACCAAGAGACCCAGTACTTC. The chain joins TRBV20-1 to TRBJ2-5, with D maybe TRBD1 (6 bases). Germline CDR1 DFQATT, CDR2 SNEGSKA (reference sequence). Trimming took 4 bases from V and 0 from J, leaving 15 bases between them. The CDR3 has 15 residues.

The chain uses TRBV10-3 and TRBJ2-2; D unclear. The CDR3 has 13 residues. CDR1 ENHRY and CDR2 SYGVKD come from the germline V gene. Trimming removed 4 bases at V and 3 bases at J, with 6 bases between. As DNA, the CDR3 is TGTGCCATCAGTGGTACACACACCGGGGAGCTGTTTTTT. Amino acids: CAISGTHTGELFF.

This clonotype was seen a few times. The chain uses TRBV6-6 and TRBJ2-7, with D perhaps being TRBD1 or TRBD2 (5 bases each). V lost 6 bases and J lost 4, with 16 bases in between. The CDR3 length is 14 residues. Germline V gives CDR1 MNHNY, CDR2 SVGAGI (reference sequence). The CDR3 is CASSLSGPRYEQYF. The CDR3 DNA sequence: TGTGCCAGCAGCTTATCGGGACCCCGGTACGAGCAGTACTTC.

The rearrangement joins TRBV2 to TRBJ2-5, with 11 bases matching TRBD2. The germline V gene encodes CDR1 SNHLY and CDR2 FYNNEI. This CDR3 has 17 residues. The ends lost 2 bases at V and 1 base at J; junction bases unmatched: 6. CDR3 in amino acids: CASSELAGGFPQETQYF. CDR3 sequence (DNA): TGTGCCAGCAGTGAACTAGCGGGGGGATTTCCCCAAGAGACCCAGTACTTC.

The CDR3: CASSQHTARGAYGYTF. The DNA of the CDR3 is TGCGCCAGCAGCCAGCATACCGCCAGGGGAGCCTATGGCTACACCTTC. This chain joins TRBV4-1 and TRBJ1-2; TRBD1 might be the D (6 bases). Trimming removed 3 bases from V and 4 bases from J, with 18 bases in between. CDR1 is MGHRA, CDR2 YSYEKL, per germline. This CDR3 is 16 amino acids long.

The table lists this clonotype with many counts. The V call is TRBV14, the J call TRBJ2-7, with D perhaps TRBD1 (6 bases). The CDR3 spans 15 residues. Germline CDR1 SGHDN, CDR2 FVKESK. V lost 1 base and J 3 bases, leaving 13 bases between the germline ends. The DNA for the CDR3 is TGTGCCAGCAGCCAAGGAACCGGGACATTCTACGAGCAGTACTTC. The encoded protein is CASSQGTGTFYEQYF.

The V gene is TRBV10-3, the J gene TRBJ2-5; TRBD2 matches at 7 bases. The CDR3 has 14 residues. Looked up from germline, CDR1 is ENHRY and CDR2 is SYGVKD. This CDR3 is CGSTLTGGQETQYF. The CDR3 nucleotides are TGTGGCAGCACCCTAACGGGAGGTCAAGAGACCCAGTACTTC.

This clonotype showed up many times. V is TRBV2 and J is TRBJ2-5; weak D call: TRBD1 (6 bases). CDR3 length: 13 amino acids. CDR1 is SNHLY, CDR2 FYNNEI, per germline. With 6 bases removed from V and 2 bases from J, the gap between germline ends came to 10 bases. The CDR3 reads CASRGQVQETQYF. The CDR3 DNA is TGTGCCAGCAGGGGACAAGTACAAGAGACCCAGTACTTC.

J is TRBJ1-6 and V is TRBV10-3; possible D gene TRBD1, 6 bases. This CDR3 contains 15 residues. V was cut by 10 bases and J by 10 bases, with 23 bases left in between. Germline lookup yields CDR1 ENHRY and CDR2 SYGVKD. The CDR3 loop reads CASMPQGKGRSPLHF. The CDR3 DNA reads TGTGCCAGCATGCCTCAGGGGAAAGGGAGATCACCCCTCCACTTT.

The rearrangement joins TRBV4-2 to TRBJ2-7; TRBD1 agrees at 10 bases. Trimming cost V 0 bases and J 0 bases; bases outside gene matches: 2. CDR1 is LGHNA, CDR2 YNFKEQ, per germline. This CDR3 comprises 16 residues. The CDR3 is CASSQERQGASYEQYF. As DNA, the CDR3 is TGTGCCAGCAGCCAAGAAAGACAGGGGGCCTCCTACGAGCAGTACTTC.

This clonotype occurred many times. CDR3 protein: CASSGNNEKLFF. The CDR3 coding sequence is TGTGCCAGCAGCGGCAACAATGAAAAACTGTTTTTT. The genes are TRBV12-3 or TRBV12-4 and TRBJ1-4; D gene unclear. This CDR3 has 12 amino acids. V was clipped by 6 bases and J by 5 bases, with 7 bases between them.

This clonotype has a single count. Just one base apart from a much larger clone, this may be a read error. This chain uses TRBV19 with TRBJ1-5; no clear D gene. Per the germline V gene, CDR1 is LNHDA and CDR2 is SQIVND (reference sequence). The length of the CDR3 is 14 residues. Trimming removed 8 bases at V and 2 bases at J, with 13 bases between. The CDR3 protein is CASGWAPGNQPQHF. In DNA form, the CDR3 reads TGTGCCAGTGGTTGGGCTCCGGGCAATCAGCCCCAGCATTTT.

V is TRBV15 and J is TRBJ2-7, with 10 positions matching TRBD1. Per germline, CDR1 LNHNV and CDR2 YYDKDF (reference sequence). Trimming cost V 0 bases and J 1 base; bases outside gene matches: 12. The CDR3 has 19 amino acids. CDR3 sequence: CATSRDLGPGQGSSYEQYF. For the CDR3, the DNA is TGTGCCACCAGCAGAGATCTCGGTCCGGGACAGGGGTCGTCCTACGAGCAGTACTTC.

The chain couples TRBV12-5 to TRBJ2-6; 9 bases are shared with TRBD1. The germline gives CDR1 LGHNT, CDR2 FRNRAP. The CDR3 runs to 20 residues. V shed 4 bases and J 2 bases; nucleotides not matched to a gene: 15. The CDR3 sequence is CASGSQGTGGDKTGANVLTF. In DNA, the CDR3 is TGTGCTAGTGGTTCCCAAGGTACAGGGGGCGACAAAACTGGGGCCAACGTCCTGACTTTC.

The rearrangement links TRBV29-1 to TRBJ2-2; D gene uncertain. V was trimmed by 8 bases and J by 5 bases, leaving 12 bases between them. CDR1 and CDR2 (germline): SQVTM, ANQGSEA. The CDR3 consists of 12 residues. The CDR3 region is CSSYKGTGELFF. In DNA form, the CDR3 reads TGCAGCAGTTACAAGGGAACCGGGGAGCTGTTTTTT.

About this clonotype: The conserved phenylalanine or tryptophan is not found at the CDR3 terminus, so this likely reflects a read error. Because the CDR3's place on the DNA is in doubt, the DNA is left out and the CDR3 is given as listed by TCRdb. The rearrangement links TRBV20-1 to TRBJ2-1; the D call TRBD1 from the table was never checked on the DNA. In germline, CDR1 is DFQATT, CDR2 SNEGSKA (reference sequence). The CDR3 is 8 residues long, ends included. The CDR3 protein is CSAGGSYV.

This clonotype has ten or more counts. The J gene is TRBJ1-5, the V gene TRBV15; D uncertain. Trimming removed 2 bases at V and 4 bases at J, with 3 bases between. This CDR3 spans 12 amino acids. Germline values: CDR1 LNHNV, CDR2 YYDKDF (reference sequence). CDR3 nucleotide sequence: TGTGCCACCAGCAGACGGAATCAGCCCCAGCATTTT. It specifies CATSRRNQPQHF.